This T cell receptor (beta chain) emerged from a study of blood T cell repertoires in COVID-19. Study in general: Whether acute or convalescent, the COVID-19 samples came from the United States, Italy and Spain. T cells, B-cell-depleted T cells, or PBMCs supplied cDNA or gDNA.

Patients in Seattle were enrolled during active infection, then followed longitudinally. The CDR3 is 16 residues long. V trimming: 1 base; J trimming: 6 bases; junction bases outside the gene matches: 7. The germline CDR1 and CDR2 sequences are SGHTA and FQGNSA. A single count supports this clone. Per the authors' pipeline: Estimates of nucleated cell counts were drawn from the amplification of reference gene primers. Only in-frame clones appear in the TCRdb table, and some are missing; sequencing was by immunoSEQ multiplex PCR. V and J calls and clone size are given by that table; D and trimming were obtained from the DNA. This table holds 150,000 to 250,000 clones, 79% found once.

This sequence originates from a middle-aged woman with COVID-19, enrolled during active disease. Sequencing was performed on peripheral blood. The genes are TRBV7-2 and TRBJ2-1; TRBD1 matches 9 bases. Here the CDR3 reads CASSLVRDRDFNEQFF. The CDR3 region has the DNA TGTGCCAGCAGCTTAGTGCGGGACAGGGACTTCAATGAGCAGTTCTTC.